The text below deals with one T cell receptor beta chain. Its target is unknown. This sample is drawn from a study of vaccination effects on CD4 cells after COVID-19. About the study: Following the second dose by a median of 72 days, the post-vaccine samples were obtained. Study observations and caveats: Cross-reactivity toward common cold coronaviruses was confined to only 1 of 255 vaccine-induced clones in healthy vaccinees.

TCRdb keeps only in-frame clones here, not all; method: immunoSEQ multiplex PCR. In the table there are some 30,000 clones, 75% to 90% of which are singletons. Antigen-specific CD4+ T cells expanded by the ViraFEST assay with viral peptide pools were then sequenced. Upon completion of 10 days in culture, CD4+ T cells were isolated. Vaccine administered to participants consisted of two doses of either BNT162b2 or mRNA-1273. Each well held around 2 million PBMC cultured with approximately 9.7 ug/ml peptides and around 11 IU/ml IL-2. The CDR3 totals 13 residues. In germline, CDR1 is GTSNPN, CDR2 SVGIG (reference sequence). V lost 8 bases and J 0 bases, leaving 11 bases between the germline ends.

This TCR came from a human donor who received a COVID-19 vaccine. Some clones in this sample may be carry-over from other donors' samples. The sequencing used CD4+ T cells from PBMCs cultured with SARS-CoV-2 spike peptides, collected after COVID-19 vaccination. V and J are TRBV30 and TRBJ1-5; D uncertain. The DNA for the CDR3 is TGTGCCCACTCGGCCGATAGCAATCAGCCCCAGCATTTT. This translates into CAHSADSNQPQHF.